This T cell receptor beta chain was recorded in a study of cytomegalovirus exposure and HLA in healthy donors. Study-wide background: An early data release held tens of millions of unique TCRs from HLA-typed donors. Findings and limits, study-wide: An analysis was carried out at a later point. It showed that HLA-associated TCR beta chains were more clonally expanded than equally common non-associated chains. There were several of the most significant clusters that appeared linked to common viral pathogens in a later analysis.

V was shortened by 6 bases and J by 7 bases, with 19 bases between the two germline ends. The germline CDR1 and CDR2 sequences are MNHEY and SVGAGI. This CDR3 comprises 15 residues. Worth noting for this clone: The antigen is not known.

Vbeta (60) and Jbeta (13) primers were used in the PCR. Here immunoSEQ multiplex PCR was the method, and the copy in TCRdb shows in-frame clones only, minus some. In the table there are fewer than 130,000 clones, about 68% of which are singletons. This chain links TRBV6-5 with TRBJ1-5, with D uncertain. This TCR derives from a young man in good health and CMV-seropositive. Specimen: PBMCs. CDR3 region: CASRRAINVGQPQHF. CDR3 nucleotide sequence: TGTGCCAGCAGGAGGGCCATAAATGTCGGACAGCCCCAGCATTTT.